The clone carrying this T cell receptor beta chain was seen only a few times. Its specificity is not known. The data derive from a study of shared clonotypes between healthy human individuals. General study results and limits: Memory subsets generally showed smaller estimated richness than naive subsets did. Sample collection involved blood only; tissue repertoires are likely different.

Libraries were prepared by immunoSEQ multiplex PCR; TCRdb keeps only in-frame clonotypes and omits some of them. The table lists over a million clones, 75% to 80% of them singletons. Germline V gives CDR1 MNHNS, CDR2 SASEGT. V lost 1 base, J lost 7 bases, and 8 bases lay in between. The CDR3 extends over 13 amino acids. The sample comprised memory CD4+ T cells from PBMCs. The subset is: CD45RA-negative fraction. This chain connects TRBV6-1 to TRBJ1-3; D call uncertain. This receptor was obtained from a man aged 18 to 29 in good health. Some clones in this sample may be carry-over from other donors' samples. In nucleotides, the CDR3 is TGTGCCAGCAGTGAAGAGGTTTGGAACACCATATATTTT. Its translation is CASSEEVWNTIYF.